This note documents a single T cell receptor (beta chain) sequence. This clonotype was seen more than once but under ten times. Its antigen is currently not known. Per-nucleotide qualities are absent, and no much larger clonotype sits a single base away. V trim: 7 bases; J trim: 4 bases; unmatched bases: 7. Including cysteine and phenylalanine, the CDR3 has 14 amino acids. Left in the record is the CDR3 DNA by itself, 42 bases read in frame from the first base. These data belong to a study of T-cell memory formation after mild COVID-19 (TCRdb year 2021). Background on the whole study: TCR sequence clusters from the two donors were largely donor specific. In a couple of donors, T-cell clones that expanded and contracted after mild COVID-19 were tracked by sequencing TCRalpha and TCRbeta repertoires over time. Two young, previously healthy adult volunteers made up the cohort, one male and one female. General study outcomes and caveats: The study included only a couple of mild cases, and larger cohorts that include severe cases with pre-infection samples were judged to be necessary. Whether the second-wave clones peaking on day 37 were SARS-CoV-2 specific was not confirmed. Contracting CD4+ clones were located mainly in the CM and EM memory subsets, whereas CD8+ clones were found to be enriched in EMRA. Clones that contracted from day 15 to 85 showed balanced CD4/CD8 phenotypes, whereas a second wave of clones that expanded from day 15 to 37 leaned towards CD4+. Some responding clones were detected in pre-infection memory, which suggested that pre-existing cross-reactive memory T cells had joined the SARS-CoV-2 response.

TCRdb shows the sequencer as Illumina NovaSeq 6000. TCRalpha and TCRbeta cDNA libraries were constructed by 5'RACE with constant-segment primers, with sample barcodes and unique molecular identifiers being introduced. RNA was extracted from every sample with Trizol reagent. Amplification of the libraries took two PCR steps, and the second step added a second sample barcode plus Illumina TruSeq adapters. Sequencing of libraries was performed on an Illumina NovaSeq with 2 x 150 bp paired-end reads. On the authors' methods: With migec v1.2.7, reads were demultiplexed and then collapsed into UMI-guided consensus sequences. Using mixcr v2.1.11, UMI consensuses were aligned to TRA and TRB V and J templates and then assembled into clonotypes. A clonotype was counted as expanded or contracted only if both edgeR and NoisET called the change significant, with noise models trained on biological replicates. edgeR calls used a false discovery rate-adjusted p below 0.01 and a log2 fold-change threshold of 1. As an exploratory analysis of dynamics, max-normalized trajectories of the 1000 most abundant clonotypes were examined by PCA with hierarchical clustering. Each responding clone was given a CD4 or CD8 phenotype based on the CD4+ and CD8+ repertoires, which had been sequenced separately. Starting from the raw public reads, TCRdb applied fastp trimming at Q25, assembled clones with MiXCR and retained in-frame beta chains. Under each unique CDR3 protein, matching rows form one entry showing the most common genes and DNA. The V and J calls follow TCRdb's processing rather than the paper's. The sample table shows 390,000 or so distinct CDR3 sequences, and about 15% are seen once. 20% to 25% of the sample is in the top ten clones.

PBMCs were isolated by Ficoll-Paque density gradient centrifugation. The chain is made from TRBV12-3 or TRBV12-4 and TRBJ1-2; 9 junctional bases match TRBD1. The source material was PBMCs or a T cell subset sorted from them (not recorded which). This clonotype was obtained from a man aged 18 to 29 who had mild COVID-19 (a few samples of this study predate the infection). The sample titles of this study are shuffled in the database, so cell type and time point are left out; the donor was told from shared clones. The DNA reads TGTGCCAGCACCCGGGACAGGGCCCCCTATGGCTACACCTTC. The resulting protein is CASTRDRAPYGYTF.